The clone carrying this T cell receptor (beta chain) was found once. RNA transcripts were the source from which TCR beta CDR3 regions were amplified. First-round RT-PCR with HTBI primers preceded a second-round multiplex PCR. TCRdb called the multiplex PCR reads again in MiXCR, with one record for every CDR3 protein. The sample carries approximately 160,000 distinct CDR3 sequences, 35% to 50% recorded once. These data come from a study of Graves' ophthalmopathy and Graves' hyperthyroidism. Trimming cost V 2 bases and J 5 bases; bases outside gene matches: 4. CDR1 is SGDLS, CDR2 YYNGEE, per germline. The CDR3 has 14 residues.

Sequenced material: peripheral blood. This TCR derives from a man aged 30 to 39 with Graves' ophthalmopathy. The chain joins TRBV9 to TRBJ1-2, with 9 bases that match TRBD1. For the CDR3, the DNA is TGTGCCAGCAGCGTTGAGGACAGGGGATATGGCTACACCTTC. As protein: CASSVEDRGYGYTF.